This T cell receptor (beta chain) appears in the sequencing data of a study of blood T cells in healthy people across ages. Overall study findings and caveats: Both higher diversity and more naive CD4+ cells marked long-lived donors when set against aged donors.

The authors ran a second PCR of about 6 to 11 cycles using a sample-barcoded 5' primer and a J-beta primer mix. Every molecule of cDNA carried a tag from a template-switch adaptor with 12 random nucleotides. A single record per CDR3 protein comes from TCRdb applying MiXCR to the 5' RACE reads. The sample includes 850,000 to 1,100,000 distinct CDR3 sequences, 35% to 40% seen only once; the top ten take 13%. This clonotype occurred many times. Its antigen is as yet unknown. The CDR3 is 14 residues long. The trim removed 5 bases at V and 4 bases at J, leaving 3 bases unmatched. Germline CDR1 and CDR2: SEHNR and FQNEAQ (reference sequence).

The sequenced sample was blood. The clonotype was recovered from a man aged 18 to 30 in good health. V is TRBV7-9 and J is TRBJ1-4, with 8 nucleotides matching TRBD1. This chain's CDR3 is CASSRDRLNEKLFF. The CDR3 nucleotides read TGTGCCAGCAGCCGGGACAGGCTTAATGAAAAACTGTTTTTT.